The 25 T cell receptor beta chains presented below share a single source sample, sequenced in a study of identical twins. Each CDR3 protein is one row after TCRdb ran MiXCR on the 5' RACE reads. The table has about 240,000 distinct CDR3 sequences, approximately 12% seen once; the top ten hold more than 3.5%. This same sample was also part of a study on yellow fever vaccine responses in identical twins.

The sample taken for sequencing was memory (CD45RO+) T cells sorted from blood. The receptors originated from a young woman in good health.

The rearrangement links TRBV20-1 to TRBJ1-1; D gene uncertain. This CDR3 has 12 residues. The V and J ends lost 0 bases and 11 bases respectively, with 13 bases between them. Per the germline V gene, CDR1 is DFQATT and CDR2 is SNEGSKA (reference sequence). The CDR3 region is CSARDDWTEAFF. The CDR3 coding sequence is TGCAGTGCTAGAGACGACTGGACGGAGGCTTTCTTT.

This chain connects TRBV7-2 to TRBJ2-3, with 12 bases that match TRBD2. J was trimmed by 6 bases and V by 4 bases; bases with no gene match: 5. Germline V gene sequence: CDR1 SGHTA, CDR2 FQGNSA. The CDR3 sequence is 15 residues long. The CDR3 is CASSWLAGGGDTQYF. CDR3 nucleotides: TGTGCCAGCAGCTGGCTAGCGGGAGGGGGGGATACGCAGTATTTT.

The gene calls are TRBV4-3 and TRBJ1-2, with TRBD1 as a possible D gene (5 bases). Germline CDR1 LGHNA, CDR2 YSLEER. The CDR3 contains 13 residues. Trimming shortened V by 0 bases and J by 5 bases, and 7 bases separated the two germline ends. The CDR3: CASSQDWTYGYTF. CDR3 nucleotides: TGCGCCAGCAGCCAAGATTGGACATATGGCTACACCTTC.

This clonotype was recorded many times. The V gene is TRBV12-3 or TRBV12-4, the J gene TRBJ1-6; unclear D gene. CDR3 length: 13 residues. V was shortened by 6 bases and J by 5 bases, with 8 bases between the two germline ends. CDR3 loop: CASSQANNSPLHF. In nucleotides, the CDR3 is TGTGCCAGCAGCCAAGCCAATAATTCACCCCTCCACTTT.

The sample holds a few counts of this clonotype. The J gene is TRBJ2-1, the V gene TRBV20-1; D ambiguous. V was clipped by 0 bases and J by 8 bases, with 23 bases between them. This CDR3 has 17 amino acids. CDR1 and CDR2 from the germline V gene are DFQATT and SNEGSKA (reference sequence). CDR3 sequence reads: CSARDGQEVFVLDEQFF. The CDR3 DNA reads as TGCAGTGCTAGAGATGGCCAGGAAGTGTTTGTCTTGGATGAGCAGTTCTTC.

V and J are TRBV6-6 and TRBJ2-5; D remains unclear. V lost 1 base, J lost 5 bases, and 5 bases lay in between. Germline V CDR1 and CDR2: MNHNY, SVGAGI (reference sequence). The CDR3 has 12 residues. The CDR3 is CASSYFRETQYF. The CDR3 DNA sequence: TGTGCCAGCAGTTACTTCAGGGAGACCCAGTACTTC.

Many counts were recorded for this clonotype. The chain combines TRBV12-3 or TRBV12-4 with TRBJ2-3, with 8 bases aligning to TRBD1. The CDR3 sequence is 14 residues long. Germline trimming cut 6 bases from V and 2 bases from J; bases unmatched to any gene: 4. CDR3 protein: CASSEDRVTDTQYF. The CDR3 DNA is TGTGCCAGCAGCGAGGACAGGGTCACAGATACGCAGTATTTT.

This clonotype has just a few counts. The V call is TRBV7-2, the J call TRBJ2-3; D is ambiguous. CDR3 length equals 15 residues. Trimming removed 5 bases from V and 4 bases from J, with 16 bases in between. Per the germline V gene, CDR1 is SGHTA and CDR2 is FQGNSA. The CDR3 coding sequence is TGTGCCAGCAGCACCCGTCCTACAGCCGCAGATACGCAGTATTTT. This sequence encodes CASSTRPTAADTQYF.

The sample holds a few counts of this clonotype. The V and J genes are TRBV12-3 or TRBV12-4 and TRBJ1-6; D is possibly TRBD1 (5 bases). The CDR3 is made up of 15 amino acids. V was pared by 0 bases and J by 7 bases, with 10 bases between. Here the CDR3 DNA reads TGTGCCAGCAGTTTAGCGGGACCGCTAAATTCACCCCTCCACTTT. It encodes CASSLAGPLNSPLHF.

This clonotype has only a few counts. V usage is TRBV7-6 and J usage is TRBJ2-3; a weak D match, TRBD2 (6 bases). Trimming removed 2 bases from V and 3 bases from J, with 12 bases in between. The CDR3 covers 15 residues. The germline V gene encodes CDR1 SGHVS and CDR2 FNYEAQ. CDR3 sequence (DNA): TGTGCCAGCAGCTTATCAGCGGGCAGGACAGATACGCAGTATTTT. Translated: CASSLSAGRTDTQYF.

This clonotype was seen only a few times. A much larger clone is a single base away; this may be a read error. The J gene is TRBJ2-3, the V gene TRBV5-1; 9 bases agree with TRBD1. This CDR3 contains 14 residues. Germline V lookup: CDR1 SGHRS, CDR2 YFSETQ. The J segment lost 6 bases and the V segment lost 0 bases, leaving 2 bases of the junction unmatched. The CDR3 coding sequence is TGCGCCAGCAGCTTGGTGGGACAGGGTGATACGCAGTATTTT. This gives the protein CASSLVGQGDTQYF.

The chain couples TRBV7-2 to TRBJ2-2; D gene uncertain. With 0 bases removed from V and 6 bases from J, the gap between germline ends came to 11 bases. The CDR3 extends over 15 amino acids. Germline CDR1 SGHTA, CDR2 FQGNSA. In nucleotides, the CDR3 is TGTGCCAGCAGCTTAGCGTTGGGTTGGTCCGGGGAGCTGTTTTTT. This encodes CASSLALGWSGELFF.

The chain combines TRBV7-9 with TRBJ1-6; D might be TRBD1 (6 bases). With 5 bases removed from V and 0 bases from J, the gap between germline ends came to 11 bases. Looked up from germline, CDR1 is SEHNR and CDR2 is FQNEAQ (reference sequence). CDR3 length equals 16 residues. In nucleotides, the CDR3 is TGTGCCAGCAGCCCGGGGGGGGCCTCCTATAATTCACCCCTCCACTTT. It is translated as CASSPGGASYNSPLHF.

The rearrangement joins TRBV30 to TRBJ1-1; 9 bases map to TRBD1. The CDR3 extends over 12 amino acids. Germline CDR1 and CDR2: GTSNPN and SVGIG (reference sequence). Trimming took 5 bases from V and 4 from J; bases not matched to a gene: 2. CDR3 in DNA: TGTGCCTGGCAGGACAGGGGCACTGAAGCTTTCTTT. It codes for CAWQDRGTEAFF.

Only a few counts were recorded for this clonotype. V and J are TRBV20-1 and TRBJ2-3; 13 nucleotides line up with TRBD2. The CDR3 loop spans 16 amino acids. Per germline, CDR1 DFQATT and CDR2 SNEGSKA (reference sequence). Trimming at V came to 3 bases and at J to 2 bases, leaving 5 bases not matched to a gene. The CDR3 reads CSASLLAGGVTDTQYF. The CDR3 DNA reads as TGCAGTGCTAGTCTACTAGCGGGGGGGGTCACAGATACGCAGTATTTT.

V and J are TRBV24-1 and TRBJ2-5; a possible D gene is TRBD1 (6 bases). The germline V and J ends were trimmed by 3 bases and 7 bases, with 14 bases remaining between them. In germline, CDR1 is KGHDR, CDR2 SFDVKD. The CDR3 totals 14 residues. As DNA, the CDR3 is TGTGCCACCAGTGATCCGGGACAATTCGGGACCCAGTACTTC. Translated, it gives CATSDPGQFGTQYF.

The chain combines TRBV5-5 with TRBJ1-4; D perhaps matches TRBD1 (6 bases). V lost 4 bases to trimming and J lost 8 bases, with 15 bases between them. CDR1 and CDR2 from the germline V gene are SGHKS and YYEKEE (reference sequence). This CDR3 has 14 residues. CDR3 DNA: TGTGCCAGCAGCGCAGGCCTGGGGGCGGAAAAACTGTTTTTT. Amino acids: CASSAGLGAEKLFF.

This clonotype showed up many times. The chain is built from TRBV7-9 and TRBJ2-2; TRBD1 matches at 7 bases. V lost 5 bases, J lost 6 bases, and 12 bases stayed unmatched. This CDR3 is built from 16 residues. The germline V gene has CDR1 SEHNR and CDR2 FQNEAQ (reference sequence). CDR3 loop: CASSPTRQGRAGELFF. CDR3 bases: TGTGCCAGCAGCCCTACTAGACAGGGAAGGGCCGGGGAGCTGTTTTTT.

Concerning this clonotype itself: One end of the junction varies from germline; a read error may be responsible. The gene calls are TRBV7-8 and TRBJ2-1; TRBD2 agrees at 10 bases. The CDR3 runs to 19 residues. CDR1 is SGHVS and CDR2 is FQNEAQ in the germline V gene. The CDR3 nucleotides are TGTTCCAGCCCCGGGGGGAGAGTAGGACTAGCGGAGCCGGGAAATGAGCAGTTCTTC. This encodes CSSPGGRVGLAEPGNEQFF.

This chain uses TRBV7-9 with TRBJ1-6; TRBD1 matches 7 bases. After removal of 1 base from V and 5 bases from J, the junction contained 2 bases not matched to a gene. The germline V gene encodes CDR1 SEHNR and CDR2 FQNEAQ (reference sequence). The CDR3 runs 15 residues. CDR3 region: CASSLGDRDNSPLHF. The CDR3 DNA reads TGTGCCAGCAGCTTAGGGGACAGAGATAATTCACCCCTCCACTTT. The full variable domain, with the rest looked up from reference TRBV7-9 and TRBJ1-6, is DTGVSQNPRHKITKRGQNVTFRCDPISEHNRLYWYRQTLGQGPEFLTYFQNEAQLEKSRLLSDRFSAERPKGSFSTLEIQRTEQGDSAMYLCASSLGDRDNSPLHFGNGTRLTVT.

This clonotype was picked up many times. The J gene is TRBJ1-6, the V gene TRBV5-1; D perhaps matches TRBD1 (6 bases). The V and J ends lost 3 bases and 0 bases respectively, with 10 bases between them. This CDR3 has 16 residues. CDR1 and CDR2 from the germline V gene are SGHRS and YFSETQ. CDR3 sequence reads: CASSYEGGSYNSPLHF. As DNA, the CDR3 is TGCGCCAGCAGCTACGAAGGGGGCTCCTATAATTCACCCCTCCACTTT.

This clonotype was found many times. DNA for the CDR3: TGCGCCAGCAGCTTGGGGTCGGGGGGGCCAGATACGCAGTATTTT. This translates into CASSLGSGGPDTQYF. V and J are TRBV5-1 and TRBJ2-3; 8 nucleotides line up with TRBD2. The CDR3 spans 15 residues. The germline V gene has CDR1 SGHRS and CDR2 YFSETQ. V shed 0 bases, J shed 4 bases, and the junction held 4 bases outside the gene matches.

The V call is TRBV4-3, the J call TRBJ2-1; D might be TRBD2 (6 bases). This CDR3 is 13 amino acids long. Germline V gene lookup returns CDR1 LGHNA and CDR2 YSLEER. Trimming removed 0 bases at V and 13 bases at J, with 13 bases between. The CDR3 nucleotides read TGCGCCAGCAGCCAAGATATTGGGGACTCTCAGTTCTTC. Residues: CASSQDIGDSQFF.

This clonotype was seen at least ten times. The rearrangement joins TRBV3-1 to TRBJ2-2, with D perhaps TRBD2 (5 bases). Germline lookup yields CDR1 LGHDT and CDR2 YNNKEL (reference sequence). Trimming shortened V by 4 bases and J by 1 base, and 10 bases separated the two germline ends. CDR3 length equals 15 residues. Here the CDR3 reads CASSPRAGNTGELFF. CDR3 sequence (DNA): TGTGCCAGCAGCCCTAGGGCGGGGAACACCGGGGAGCTGTTTTTT.

The genes are TRBV5-1 and TRBJ2-7; no definite D call. The CDR3 loop spans 12 amino acids. Germline V gene data show CDR1 as SGHRS and CDR2 as YFSETQ. V was clipped by 4 bases and J by 5 bases, with 10 bases between them. The CDR3 here is CASSNSGDEQYF. CDR3 bases: TGCGCCAGCAGCAACAGTGGCGACGAGCAGTACTTC.